This T cell receptor (beta chain) was recovered during a study of blood T cell repertoires in COVID-19. Study information: PBMCs, B-cell-depleted T cells, or T cells provided the cDNA or gDNA that made up the material.

This clone was picked up a small number of times. Seattle researchers signed up patients amid active infection and tracked them longitudinally. V shed 5 bases and J shed 7 bases, with 20 bases lying between them. The CDR3 contains 15 residues. Germline V gives CDR1 SEHNR, CDR2 FQNEAQ (reference sequence). Using immunoSEQ multiplex PCR, the repertoire was profiled, and TCRdb retains in-frame clones only, with some absent. The sample shows roughly 210,000 clones, 80% to 90% of them seen only once. The sequencing sample was made of peripheral blood. The TCR was taken from a woman aged 80 or older with COVID-19, enrolled during active disease. The chain recombines TRBV7-9 with TRBJ1-2; the D gene is possibly TRBD1 (5 bases). DNA for the CDR3: TGTGCCAGCAGCCCCGGGGGGGGTCACCCCTCTGGCTACACCTTC. It is translated as CASSPGGGHPSGYTF.